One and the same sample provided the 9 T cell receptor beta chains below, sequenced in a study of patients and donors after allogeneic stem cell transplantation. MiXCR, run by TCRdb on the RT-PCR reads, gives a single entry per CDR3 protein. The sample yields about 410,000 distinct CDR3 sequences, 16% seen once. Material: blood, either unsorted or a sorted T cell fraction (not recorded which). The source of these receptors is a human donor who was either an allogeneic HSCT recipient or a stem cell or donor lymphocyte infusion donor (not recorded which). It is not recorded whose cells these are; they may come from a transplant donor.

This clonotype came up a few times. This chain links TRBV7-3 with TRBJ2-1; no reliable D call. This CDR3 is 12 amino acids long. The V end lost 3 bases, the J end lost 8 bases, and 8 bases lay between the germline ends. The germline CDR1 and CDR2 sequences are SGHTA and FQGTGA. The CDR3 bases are TGTGCCAGCAGCTTTTGTATGGATGAGCAGTTCTTC. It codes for CASSFCMDEQFF.

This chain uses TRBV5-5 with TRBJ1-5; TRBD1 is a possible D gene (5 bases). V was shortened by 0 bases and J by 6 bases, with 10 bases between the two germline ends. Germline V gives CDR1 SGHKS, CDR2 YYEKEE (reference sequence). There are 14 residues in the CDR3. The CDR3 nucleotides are TGTGCCAGCAGCTTGGGGCAGGGTTGTCAGCCCCAGCATTTT. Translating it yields CASSLGQGCQPQHF.

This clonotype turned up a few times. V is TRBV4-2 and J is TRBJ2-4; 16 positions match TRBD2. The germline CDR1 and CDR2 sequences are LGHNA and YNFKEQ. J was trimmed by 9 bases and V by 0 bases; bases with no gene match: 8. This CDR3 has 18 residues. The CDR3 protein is CASSQDPGLAGGLTIQYF. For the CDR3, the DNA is TGTGCCAGCAGCCAAGATCCGGGACTAGCGGGGGGGTTGACCATTCAGTACTTC.

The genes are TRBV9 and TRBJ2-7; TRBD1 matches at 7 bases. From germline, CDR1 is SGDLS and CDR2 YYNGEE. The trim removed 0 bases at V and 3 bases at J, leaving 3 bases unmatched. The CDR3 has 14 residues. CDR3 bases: TGTGCCAGCAGCGTAGGGGACAGCCGCTACGAGCAGTACTTC. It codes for CASSVGDSRYEQYF.

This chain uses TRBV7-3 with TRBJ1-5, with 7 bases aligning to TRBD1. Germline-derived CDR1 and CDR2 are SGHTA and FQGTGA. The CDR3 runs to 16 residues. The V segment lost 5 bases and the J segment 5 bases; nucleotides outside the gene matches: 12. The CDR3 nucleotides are TGTGCCAGCAGCACACGGACAGGCTTAGGGGATCAGCCCCAGCATTTT. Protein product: CASSTRTGLGDQPQHF.

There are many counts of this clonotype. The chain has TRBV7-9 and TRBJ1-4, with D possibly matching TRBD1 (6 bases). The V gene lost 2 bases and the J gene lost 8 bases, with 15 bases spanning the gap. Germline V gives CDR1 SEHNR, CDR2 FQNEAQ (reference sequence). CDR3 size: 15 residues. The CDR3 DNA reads TGTGCCAGCAGCTTACGCCAGGGGCTCGAGGAAAAACTGTTTTTT. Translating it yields CASSLRQGLEEKLFF.

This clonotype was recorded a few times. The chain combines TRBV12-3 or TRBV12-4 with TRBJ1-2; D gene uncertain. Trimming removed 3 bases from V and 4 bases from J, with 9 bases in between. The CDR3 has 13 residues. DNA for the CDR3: TGTGCCAGCAGTTTTCTTGGTCCCTATGGCTACACCTTC. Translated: CASSFLGPYGYTF.

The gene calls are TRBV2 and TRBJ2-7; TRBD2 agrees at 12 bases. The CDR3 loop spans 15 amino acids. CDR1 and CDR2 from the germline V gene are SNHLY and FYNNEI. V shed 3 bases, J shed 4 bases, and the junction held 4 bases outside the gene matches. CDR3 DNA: TGTGCCAGCAGTGATAGGACTAGCGGGGTATACGAGCAGTACTTC. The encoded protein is CASSDRTSGVYEQYF.

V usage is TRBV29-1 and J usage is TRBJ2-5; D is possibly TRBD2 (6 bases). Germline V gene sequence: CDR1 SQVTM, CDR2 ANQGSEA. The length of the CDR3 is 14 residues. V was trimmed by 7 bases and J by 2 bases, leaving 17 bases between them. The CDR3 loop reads CSGTRGSRQETQYF. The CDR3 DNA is TGCAGCGGTACCCGGGGGTCAAGGCAAGAGACCCAGTACTTC.